The 21 T cell receptor beta chains below were found in one sample sequenced in a study of shared clonotypes between healthy human individuals. CD45RO negativity and positive selection for CCR7 defined naive CD8 cells, a population that excluded terminally differentiated effector memory CD45RA+ cells. The table came from immunoSEQ multiplex PCR; TCRdb's copy has only in-frame clones and leaves some out. The sample has 2 million to 2.5 million clones; 85% to 95% are singletons. The sample taken for sequencing was naive CD8+ T cells from PBMCs. These TCRs come from a man aged 18 to 30 in good health. Some clones in this sample may be carry-over from other donors' samples.

This clone was picked up a small number of times. The rearrangement joins TRBV4-1 to TRBJ1-1, with 8 bases that match TRBD1. The germline V gene has CDR1 MGHRA and CDR2 YSYEKL. The CDR3 extends over 16 amino acids. The V and J ends lost 5 bases and 3 bases, in that order; junction bases with no gene match: 11. The CDR3 loop reads CASSTQPGGGYTEAFF. CDR3 in DNA: TGCGCCAGCAGCACCCAACCAGGGGGCGGGTACACTGAAGCTTTCTTT.

The V gene is TRBV5-1, the J gene TRBJ2-1; 14 bases map to TRBD2. CDR1 SGHRS and CDR2 YFSETQ come from the germline V gene. The CDR3 runs to 19 residues. J gave up 3 bases and V 4 bases, and 12 bases lay outside the gene matches. CDR3 coding DNA: TGCGCCAGCAGCCTGAGGTCGGGACTAGCGGGAGTCCTCTACAATGAGCAGTTCTTC. Protein: CASSLRSGLAGVLYNEQFF.

The rearrangement uses TRBV19 and TRBJ2-3; 10 bases match TRBD2. Germline V gene lookup returns CDR1 LNHDA and CDR2 SQIVND (reference sequence). V was clipped by 4 bases and J by 5 bases; unmatched bases: 6. This CDR3 is built from 15 residues. The CDR3 bases are TGTGCCAGTAGTAGGGCTAGCGGGAGTAAAGATACGCAGTATTTT. Translated: CASSRASGSKDTQYF.

This clone is a singleton in its sample. The chain joins TRBV10-1 to TRBJ2-2; no firm D call. Between the trimmed V and J ends, which lost 0 bases and 7 bases, there was a span of 6 bases. The CDR3 has 13 amino acids. In germline, CDR1 is WNHNN, CDR2 SYGVQD (reference sequence). CDR3 in amino acids: CASSESWIGELFF. The CDR3 DNA sequence: TGCGCCAGCAGTGAGTCGTGGATCGGGGAGCTGTTTTTT.

CDR3 residues: CASSFRGGTDTQYF. DNA for the CDR3: TGTGCCAGCAGCTTTCGGGGAGGCACAGATACGCAGTATTTT. V usage is TRBV11-3 and J usage is TRBJ2-3; tentatively, D is TRBD2 (5 bases). V was shortened by 3 bases and J by 1 base, with 8 bases between the two germline ends. Germline V CDR1 and CDR2: SGHNT, YENEEA. CDR3 length equals 14 residues. Full variable domain (rest looked up from reference TRBV11-3 and TRBJ2-3): EAGVVQSPRYKIIEKKQPVAFWCNPISGHNTLYWYLQNLGQGPELLIRYENEEAVDDSQLPKDRFSAERLKGVDSTLKIQPAELGDSAVYLCASSFRGGTDTQYFGPGTRLTVL.

This clone was counted once. V and J are TRBV28 and TRBJ2-4; 12 bases match TRBD2. Unmatched junction bases numbered 8, after V lost 6 bases and J lost 14 bases. Per germline, CDR1 MDHEN and CDR2 SYDVKM. The CDR3 runs to 13 residues. The CDR3, as DNA: TGTGCCAGCAGCCTCCGACTAGCGGGGGTCGAGTACTTC. It codes for CASSLRLAGVEYF.

This chain uses TRBV28 with TRBJ2-7; no firm D call. This CDR3 has 12 amino acids. V was clipped by 5 bases and J by 3 bases, with 8 bases between them. Germline V lookup: CDR1 MDHEN, CDR2 SYDVKM. Written as DNA, the CDR3 is TGTGCCAGCAGTACTCCTAACTACGAGCAGTACTTC. It codes for CASSTPNYEQYF.

The CDR3 DNA follows: TGTGCCAGCAGCCCGGGGGGGGCAATCTACGAGCAGTACTTC. Its protein product is CASSPGGAIYEQYF. The chain recombines TRBV9 with TRBJ2-7, with 8 bases that match TRBD2. The CDR3 has 14 amino acids. Losses at the gene ends were 4 bases for V and 3 bases for J; bases not matched to a gene: 6. Germline V gene lookup returns CDR1 SGDLS and CDR2 YYNGEE. The full variable domain, its missing parts supplied by reference TRBV9 and TRBJ2-7, is DSGVTQTPKHLITATGQRVTLRCSPRSGDLSVYWYQQSLDQGLQFLIQYYNGEERAKGNILERFSAQQFPDLHSELNLSSLELGDSALYFCASSPGGAIYEQYFGPGTRLTVT.

The rearrangement joins TRBV5-1 to TRBJ2-1, with D possibly matching TRBD2 (6 bases). Germline CDR1 and CDR2: SGHRS and YFSETQ. V gave up 7 bases and J gave up 0 bases, with 29 bases separating them. This CDR3 contains 20 residues. This chain's CDR3 is CASRLPEGSVGVNSYNEQFF. CDR3 bases: TGCGCCAGCCGGTTACCGGAGGGCAGCGTCGGGGTCAACTCCTACAATGAGCAGTTCTTC.

V gene TRBV9 combines with J gene TRBJ1-1, with D uncertain. Trimming removed 4 bases at V and 0 bases at J, with 10 bases between. The CDR3 has 14 amino acids. Germline assignment: CDR1 SGDLS and CDR2 YYNGEE. CDR3: CASSPRDMNTEAFF. The CDR3 DNA sequence: TGTGCCAGCAGCCCCAGAGATATGAACACTGAAGCTTTCTTT.

The chain has TRBV14 and TRBJ2-7, with 8 bases lining up with TRBD1. Germline CDR1 SGHDN, CDR2 FVKESK. There are 16 residues in the CDR3. V lost 5 bases to trimming and J lost 3 bases; unmatched junction nucleotides: 12. CDR3 DNA: TGTGCCAGCAGCGAGTTAAAAGGACAGGGAATCTACGAGCAGTACTTC. This gives the protein CASSELKGQGIYEQYF. The full variable domain, rest sourced from reference TRBV14 and TRBJ2-7, is EAGVTQFPSHSVIEKGQTVTLRCDPISGHDNLYWYRRVMGKEIKFLLHFVKESKQDESGMPNNRFLAERTGGTYSTLKVQPAELEDSGVYFCASSELKGQGIYEQYFGPGTRLTVT.

This chain connects TRBV19 to TRBJ1-4; TRBD1 aligns across 8 bases. Germline V gene sequence: CDR1 LNHDA, CDR2 SQIVND (reference sequence). With V trimmed by 3 bases and J by 6 bases, 9 bases remained unmatched. This CDR3 contains 16 residues. CDR3 region: CASSIPWTGRYEKLFF. Written as DNA, the CDR3 is TGTGCCAGTAGTATTCCCTGGACAGGGAGGTATGAAAAACTGTTTTTT.

This rearrangement joins TRBV6-6 to TRBJ2-1, with D possibly being TRBD2 (6 bases). This CDR3 has 14 amino acids. Germline V gene lookup returns CDR1 MNHNY and CDR2 SVGAGI (reference sequence). V was trimmed by 2 bases and J by 9 bases, leaving 14 bases between them. The CDR3 DNA follows: TGTGCCAGCAGTTACACCGGGGGACCTTCTGAGCAGTTCTTC. Its translation is CASSYTGGPSEQFF.

The chain recombines TRBV7-2 with TRBJ2-7; D gene uncertain. Between the trimmed V and J ends, which lost 5 bases and 6 bases, there was a span of 11 bases. This CDR3 spans 12 amino acids. Germline V CDR1 and CDR2: SGHTA, FQGNSA. The CDR3 coding sequence is TGTGCCAGCAGCCCCATCCGAGGCGAGCAGTACTTC. This codes for CASSPIRGEQYF.

The chain employs TRBV10-3 and TRBJ1-2; perhaps TRBD1 as D (6 bases). Trimming shortened V by 2 bases and J by 3 bases, and 16 bases separated the two germline ends. This CDR3 is 16 amino acids long. The germline V gene has CDR1 ENHRY and CDR2 SYGVKD. The CDR3 coding sequence is TGTGCCATCAGTGAGGCACAGGGTACGAGGTACTATGGCTACACCTTC. It codes for CAISEAQGTRYYGYTF.

The J gene is TRBJ2-1, the V gene TRBV7-9; D may be TRBD2 (5 bases). The germline gives CDR1 SEHNR, CDR2 FQNEAQ (reference sequence). V lost 7 bases, J lost 9 bases, and 10 bases lay in between. The CDR3 loop spans 11 amino acids. The CDR3 is CASTPAGEQFF. In nucleotides, the CDR3 is TGTGCCAGCACCCCGGCGGGTGAGCAGTTCTTC.

The chain couples TRBV13 to TRBJ2-5, with 7 bases identical to TRBD2. V lost 5 bases, J lost 2 bases, and 14 bases stayed unmatched. Germline-derived CDR1 and CDR2 are PRHDT and FYEKMQ (reference sequence). CDR3 length equals 17 residues. For the CDR3, the DNA is TGTGCCAGCAGCCAAAGGGCGGGCCTAGCGGCTCAAGAGACCCAGTACTTC. Translation gives CASSQRAGLAAQETQYF.

This clone was seen a single time. The chain is built from TRBV7-3 and TRBJ2-1; D is undetermined. Germline V gene lookup returns CDR1 SGHTA and CDR2 FQGTGA. With 6 bases removed from V and 5 bases from J, the gap between germline ends came to 8 bases. This CDR3 spans 12 amino acids. CDR3 coding DNA: TGTGCCAGCAGTCGTGGGGACAATGAGCAGTTCTTC. Its protein is CASSRGDNEQFF. Full variable domain (rest looked up from reference TRBV7-3 and TRBJ2-1): GAGVSQTPSNKVTEKGKYVELRCDPISGHTALYWYRQSLGQGPEFLIYFQGTGAADDSGLPNDRFFAVRPEGSVSTLKIQRTERGDSAVYLCASSRGDNEQFFGPGTRLTVL.

V and J are TRBV27 and TRBJ2-1; tentatively, D is TRBD2 (5 bases). Germline V gives CDR1 MNHEY, CDR2 SMNVEV (reference sequence). CDR3 length: 13 residues. Trimming took off 5 bases at V and 7 bases at J, with 12 bases between the two ends. In DNA form, the CDR3 reads TGTGCCAGCAGTACGAGCGGAGCTAATGAGCAGTTCTTC. It yields the protein CASSTSGANEQFF.

V and J are TRBV5-1 and TRBJ2-7; D may be TRBD1 (6 bases). The V end was cut by 3 bases, the J end by 2 bases, with 12 bases between. Germline CDR1 reads SGHRS; CDR2 reads YFSETQ. The CDR3 contains 14 residues. CDR3 in amino acids: CASSSRDKPYEQYF. The CDR3 DNA reads TGCGCCAGCAGCTCACGGGACAAGCCCTACGAGCAGTACTTC.

The V and J genes are TRBV2 and TRBJ2-7, with unresolved D. The CDR3 consists of 15 residues. Trimming took 3 bases from V and 3 from J, leaving 15 bases between them. Germline CDR1 reads SNHLY; CDR2 reads FYNNEI. CDR3 region: CASSERITNSYEQYF. The CDR3 DNA is TGTGCCAGCAGTGAGAGGATAACTAATAGCTACGAGCAGTACTTC.